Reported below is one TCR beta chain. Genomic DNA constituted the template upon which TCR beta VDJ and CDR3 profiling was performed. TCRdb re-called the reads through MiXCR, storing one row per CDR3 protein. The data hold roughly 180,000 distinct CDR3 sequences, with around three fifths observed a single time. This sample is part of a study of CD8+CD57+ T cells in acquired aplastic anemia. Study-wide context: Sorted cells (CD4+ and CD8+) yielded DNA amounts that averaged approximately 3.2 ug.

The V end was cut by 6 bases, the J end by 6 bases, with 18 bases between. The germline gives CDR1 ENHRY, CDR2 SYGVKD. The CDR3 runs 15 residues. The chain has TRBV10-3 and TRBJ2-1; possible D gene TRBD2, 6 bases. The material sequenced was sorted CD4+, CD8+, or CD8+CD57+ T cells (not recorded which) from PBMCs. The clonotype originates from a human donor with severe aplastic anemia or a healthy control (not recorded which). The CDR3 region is CAIRAASAPPNEQFF. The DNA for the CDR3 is TGTGCCATCAGAGCTGCTAGCGCCCCCCCCAATGAGCAGTTCTTC.